This T cell receptor (beta chain) was captured by sequencing in a study of blood T cell repertoires in COVID-19. The table came from immunoSEQ multiplex PCR; TCRdb's copy has only in-frame clones and leaves some out. Altogether roughly 380,000 clones are present, over 75% being singletons, with the ten largest covering roughly 1.5%. Losses at the gene ends were 5 bases for V and 4 bases for J; bases not matched to a gene: 11. Germline-derived CDR1 and CDR2 are MNHEY and SMNVEV (reference sequence). This CDR3 contains 16 residues. The rearrangement joins TRBV27 to TRBJ2-5; 9 positions agree with TRBD2. The sequenced sample consisted of peripheral blood. The TCR originated in a middle-aged woman with COVID-19, enrolled during active disease. In DNA, the CDR3 is TGTGCCAGCAGTCCCCGGGTAGCGGGAGACCCAGAGACCCAGTACTTC. Protein product: CASSPRVAGDPETQYF.